A selection of T cell receptor beta chains follows, all from one sample in a study of blood T cell repertoires in COVID-19. Repertoires were generated with immunoSEQ multiplex PCR, while TCRdb's copy carries only in-frame clones and drops some. The table lists 200,000 to 300,000 clones, about four fifths of them singletons, with over 7.5% in the top ten. Sequenced sample: peripheral blood. These receptors were taken from a woman aged 80 or over with acute or convalescent COVID-19. CDR3s include the opening cysteine and the closing phenylalanine or tryptophan. The D gene is left open where the match is weak. Clone size is stated in some rows and not others, as once, few, many or a class when expanded.

size	V	D	J	DNA	CDR3
.	TRBV9	TRBD1	TRBJ1-4	TGTGCCAGCAGCCCCGGGACAGCAACTAATGAAAAACTGTTTTTT	CASSPGTATNEKLFF
.	TRBV10-3	.	TRBJ2-2	TGTGCCATCACCCCCGGTCCAGGACAGCTGAACACCGGGGAGCTGTTTTTT	CAITPGPGQLNTGELFF
.	TRBV2	.	TRBJ1-5	TGTGCCAGCAGTGACAGGGGCCTTAGCAATCAGCCCCAGCATTTT	CASSDRGLSNQPQHF
.	TRBV12-5	TRBD1	TRBJ2-2	TGTGCTAGTGGTCGGGGGACAGGGAGTTCCGGGGAGCTGTTTTTT	CASGRGTGSSGELFF
.	TRBV12-2	.	TRBJ1-2	TGTGCAAGTCGCTTAGCGGGGACAGGGAAGGTAGGATATGGCTACACCTTC	CASRLAGTGKVGYGYTF
.	TRBV15	.	TRBJ2-7	TGTGCCACCAGCAGAGTGGAAGGGACACTCTCCTACGAGCAGTACTTC	CATSRVEGTLSYEQYF
few	TRBV6-5	.	TRBJ2-5	TGTGCCAGCAATATGTTTGAGACCCAGTACTTC	CASNMFETQYF
.	TRBV6-6	.	TRBJ1-2	TGTGCCAGCCTAAGATTGTCTAACTATGGCTACACCTTC	CASLRLSNYGYTF
.	TRBV18	.	TRBJ2-7	TGTGCCAGCTCACCCCTGGGCCCCAGGTCATTGACCCCTCAAGAGCAGTACTTC	CASSPLGPRSLTPQEQYF
.	TRBV3-1/TRBV3-2	TRBD1	TRBJ1-1	TGTGCCAGCAGCCAAGGTTCAGGGCAGGGGGCGGGAGCTTTCTTT	CASSQGSGQGAGAFF
.	TRBV5-1	TRBD1	TRBJ2-4	TGCGCCAGCAGCTTGGAGACAGGGATTCAAAACATTCAGTACTTC	CASSLETGIQNIQYF
.	TRBV25-1	TRBD1	TRBJ1-6	TGTGCCAGCACCGGACAGGGTGTGAGAAATTCACCCCTCCACTTT	CASTGQGVRNSPLHF
.	TRBV11-2	TRBD1	TRBJ1-5	TGTGCCAGCAGCTTAGATATTATGGGACAGGCTCCCCTTAGCAATCAGCCCCAGCATTTT	CASSLDIMGQAPLSNQPQHF
.	TRBV18	TRBD1	TRBJ1-4	TGTGCCAGCTCACCGGGCCGAGGGGGCGGTGAAAAACTGTTTTTT	CASSPGRGGGEKLFF
.	TRBV28	TRBD1	TRBJ1-2	TGTGCCAGCAGTTCTCCGGGACAGGGTCTTTTTTTGGATGGCTACACCTTC	CASSSPGQGLFLDGYTF
.	TRBV7-9	TRBD1	TRBJ1-2	TGTGCCACCCACATCTCTGAGGGGGCAAAGGGCTACACCTTC	CATHISEGAKGYTF
once	TRBV28	.	TRBJ1-4	TGTGCCAGCAGTTCCGGGTACGAAAAACTGTTTTTT	CASSSGYEKLFF
.	TRBV5-4	TRBD2	TRBJ2-1	TGTGCCAGCAGCTTGGGACTAGCGGGTAACAATGAGCAGTTCTTC	CASSLGLAGNNEQFF
few	TRBV6-5	.	TRBJ2-7	TGTGCCAGCAGCCGCGTAAGCTCCTACGAGCAGTACTTC	CASSRVSSYEQYF
.	TRBV6-4	.	TRBJ1-6	TGTGCCAGCAGTGCCGTACAGGGATCCAATTCACCCCTCCACTTT	CASSAVQGSNSPLHF
.	TRBV30	.	TRBJ2-7	TGTGCCTGGTCGGTGCAGGGCTACGAGCAGTACTTC	CAWSVQGYEQYF
.	TRBV2	.	TRBJ1-5	TGTGCCAGCAGTGACGGCAGGTCGAATCAGCCCCAGCATTTT	CASSDGRSNQPQHF
.	TRBV5-6	.	TRBJ2-5	TGTGCCAGCAGCCCCTCCTCGACAGAACCCTTTCAAGAGACCCAGTACTTC	CASSPSSTEPFQETQYF
.	TRBV5-1	TRBD1	TRBJ1-6	TGCGCCAGCAGCTTGGTCCAGGGGGGAAATTCACCCCTCCACTTT	CASSLVQGGNSPLHF
.	TRBV5-1	.	TRBJ1-2	TGCGCCAGCAGCTATAAAGAGCGACGTAGCTATGGCTACACCTTC	CASSYKERRSYGYTF
.	TRBV5-6	TRBD2	TRBJ2-3	TGTGCCAGCAGCTTGGGGACTAGCGGGGTCACAGATACGCAGTATTTT	CASSLGTSGVTDTQYF
.	TRBV5-6	TRBD1	TRBJ1-2	TGTGCCAGCAGCCGATGGGACAGGGGGAACTATGGCTACACCTTC	CASSRWDRGNYGYTF
.	TRBV7-2	.	TRBJ2-5	TGTGCCAGCAGCCCACCCGGGGTGCGGGAGACCCAGTACTTC	CASSPPGVRETQYF
few	TRBV5-6	TRBD1	TRBJ1-6	TGTGCCAGCATTTCTGATGGAGGGGGCCGGAATTCACCCCTCCACTTT	CASISDGGGRNSPLHF
few	TRBV6-5	TRBD1	TRBJ1-1	TGTGCCAGCAGTTACGCGGGACAGAGAATGAACACTGAAGCTTTCTTT	CASSYAGQRMNTEAFF
.	TRBV6-4	.	TRBJ1-5	TGTGCCAGCATCCCCATTGGGAGGATTAGCAATCAGCCCCAGCATTTT	CASIPIGRISNQPQHF
.	TRBV19	.	TRBJ2-5	TGTGCCAGTAGTCCCGGGGTCGAAGAGACCCAGTACTTC	CASSPGVEETQYF
.	TRBV7-9	.	TRBJ2-5	TGTGCCAGCAGCTTACGTTTGCCCAGGGCGGGACAAGAGACCCAGTACTTC	CASSLRLPRAGQETQYF
once	TRBV24-1	.	TRBJ2-7	TGTGCCACCAGTGATGGCATCCGCGAGCAGTACTTC	CATSDGIREQYF
.	TRBV19	.	TRBJ2-1	TGTGCCAGTAGTATAGGGGTGCAGGTGAGCTCCTACAATGAGCAGTTCTTC	CASSIGVQVSSYNEQFF
once	TRBV19	.	TRBJ1-4	TGTGCCAGTAGCTTCTCAACAGGTTCAACTAATGAAAAACTGTTTTTT	CASSFSTGSTNEKLFF
.	TRBV5-6	TRBD1	TRBJ1-3	TGTGCCAGCAGCTCTAGGGACAGGTACCTCACTGGAAACACCATATATTTT	CASSSRDRYLTGNTIYF
.	TRBV29-1	TRBD1	TRBJ2-7	TGCAGCGTTGAAGATCGGACAGGGGCCGAGCAGTACTTC	CSVEDRTGAEQYF
.	TRBV28	.	TRBJ1-4	TGTGCCAGCATGGGATTGACAGGAACTGACAATGAAAAACTGTTTTTT	CASMGLTGTDNEKLFF
.	TRBV2	.	TRBJ1-1	TGTGCCAGCACCGGGCAGGGGTGGACTGAAGCTTTCTTT	CASTGQGWTEAFF
.	TRBV28	TRBD1	TRBJ1-1	TGTGCCAGCAGTCCCCGCTCGACAGGGTTGAGGACTGAAGCTTTCTTT	CASSPRSTGLRTEAFF
few	TRBV3-1/TRBV3-2	TRBD1	TRBJ1-1	TGTGCCAGCAGCCGGTCGGGGACAGCCACTGAAGCTTTCTTT	CASSRSGTATEAFF
.	TRBV4-1	.	TRBJ1-5	TGCGCCAGCAGCCCCACCGGAGGGAGGTTATTCTACCAGCATTTT	CASSPTGGRLFYQHF
.	TRBV14	.	TRBJ1-4	TGTGCCAGCAGCCAAGATCCGGGAAAACTGTTTTTT	CASSQDPGKLFF
.	TRBV5-4	.	TRBJ2-5	TGTGCCAGCAGCTTGGAACAGGACAAGACCCAGTACTTC	CASSLEQDKTQYF
once	TRBV4-2	TRBD2	TRBJ2-1	TGTGCCAGCAGCCAGGAAAGCGGGGGGGCCGAGGGGAATGAGCAGTTCTTC	CASSQESGGAEGNEQFF
.	TRBV21-1	.	TRBJ2-5	TGTGCCAGCAGCCGTCTGGGGACTAGCGGGTATCTGGAGACCCAGTACTTC	CASSRLGTSGYLETQYF